The 12 T cell receptor beta chains presented below share a single source sample, sequenced in a study of cytomegalovirus exposure and HLA in healthy donors. It was with 60 Vbeta and 13 Jbeta primers that the PCR ran. Repertoires were generated with immunoSEQ multiplex PCR, while TCRdb's copy carries only in-frame clones and drops some. Here the sample spans some 150,000 clones, approximately 82% being singletons. Input material: PBMCs. Receptors originate from a man aged 25 to 45 in good health and CMV-seropositive.

This clone was detected only a few times. The chain combines TRBV6-5 with TRBJ1-5, with D unresolved. Trimming stripped 5 bases from V and 5 bases from J, with 10 bases between. The CDR3 loop spans 13 amino acids. Germline values: CDR1 MNHEY, CDR2 SVGAGI. CDR3 region: CASSPRRDQPQHF. The CDR3 DNA reads TGTGCCAGCAGTCCTCGGAGGGATCAGCCCCAGCATTTT.

V usage is TRBV28 and J usage is TRBJ1-1, with D unresolved. The CDR3 covers 13 residues. Germline V gene sequence: CDR1 MDHEN, CDR2 SYDVKM. The V gene lost 7 bases and the J gene lost 1 base, with 10 bases spanning the gap. The CDR3 spells CASTLRGNTEAFF. In nucleotides, the CDR3 is TGTGCCAGCACCCTACGGGGGAACACTGAAGCTTTCTTT.

This clone was seen a single time. The chain carries TRBV5-1 and TRBJ2-3; the D is unclear. Deletions cut 0 bases from V and 2 bases from J, with 7 bases between. Germline CDR1 and CDR2: SGHRS and YFSETQ. The CDR3 is 14 amino acids. In DNA, the CDR3 is TGCGCCAGCAGCTTGGCGGTCTCCACAGATACGCAGTATTTT. As protein: CASSLAVSTDTQYF.

V gene TRBV5-1 combines with J gene TRBJ1-2; 9 bases align to TRBD1. Germline-derived CDR1 and CDR2 are SGHRS and YFSETQ. J lost 5 bases, V lost 2 bases, and 16 bases had no gene match. This CDR3 is 18 amino acids long. DNA of the CDR3: TGCGCCAGCAGCTTCGGGAGGACAGGGGCCCCAACCGGGTATGGCTACACCTTC. It is translated as CASSFGRTGAPTGYGYTF.

V usage is TRBV7-7 and J usage is TRBJ2-5; 9 bases fit TRBD2. Germline V gene sequence: CDR1 SSHAT, CDR2 FNYEAQ (reference sequence). This CDR3 contains 15 residues. Germline trimming cut 6 bases from V and 8 bases from J; bases unmatched to any gene: 13. The CDR3 DNA reads as TGTGCCAGCAGTCCCGGGACTAGCCCCCAGGAAACCCAGTACTTC. Its protein product is CASSPGTSPQETQYF.

This clone was counted once. The CDR3 region has the DNA TGCGCCAGCAGCTTGGCAGGGGAAAGAGATACGCAGTATTTT. Protein product: CASSLAGERDTQYF. This chain links TRBV5-1 with TRBJ2-3; D perhaps matches TRBD1 (6 bases). CDR1 is SGHRS and CDR2 is YFSETQ in the germline V gene. Trimming removed 0 bases at V and 5 bases at J, with 10 bases between. This CDR3 is built from 14 residues.

The rearrangement joins TRBV27 to TRBJ2-2; unclear D gene. Trimming stripped 6 bases from V and 4 bases from J, with 18 bases between. CDR3 size: 16 residues. Germline values: CDR1 MNHEY, CDR2 SMNVEV (reference sequence). The CDR3 spells CASSPSWAAVTGELFF. The CDR3, as DNA: TGTGCCAGCAGCCCCTCTTGGGCTGCAGTCACCGGGGAGCTGTTTTTT.

The chain combines TRBV2 with TRBJ1-2; tentative D call: TRBD1 (5 bases). The CDR3 loop spans 13 amino acids. Germline V lookup: CDR1 SNHLY, CDR2 FYNNEI. The V end lost 8 bases, the J end lost 4 bases, and 14 bases lay between the germline ends. DNA for the CDR3: TGTGCCAGCCGGGGGGGAGGATTCTATGGCTACACCTTC. Its translation is CASRGGGFYGYTF.

The genes are TRBV7-2 and TRBJ2-1; 7 bases line up with TRBD1. Trimming removed 5 bases from V and 3 bases from J; junction bases left unmatched: 7. Germline CDR1 reads SGHTA; CDR2 reads FQGNSA. CDR3 size: 15 residues. The CDR3 DNA reads TGTGCCAGCAGCCCGGACCGGGACAGCTACAATGAGCAGTTCTTC. Its translation: CASSPDRDSYNEQFF.

The chain links TRBV27 to TRBJ2-1, with D possibly being TRBD1 (5 bases). There are 14 residues in the CDR3. Trimming took off 3 bases at V and 5 bases at J, with 11 bases between the two ends. Germline loops: CDR1 MNHEY, CDR2 SMNVEV (reference sequence). Here the CDR3 DNA reads TGTGCCAGCAGTTTGGGGCGGTTAAACAATGAGCAGTTCTTC. Translation: CASSLGRLNNEQFF.

The chain uses TRBV29-1 and TRBJ2-5, with 10 positions matching TRBD1. The end of the DNA aligns better with TRBJ2-7, so the J call may be wrong. The length of the CDR3 is 15 residues. Per germline, CDR1 SQVTM and CDR2 ANQGSEA. CDR3 nucleotide sequence: TGCAGCGTTGACCACCGGGACAGGGGCATCAACGAGCAGTACTTC. This codes for CSVDHRDRGINEQYF.

The rearrangement joins TRBV29-1 to TRBJ2-4; D may be TRBD2 (5 bases). CDR3 length: 14 amino acids. Germline CDR1 and CDR2: SQVTM and ANQGSEA. V was pared by 3 bases and J by 1 base, with 10 bases between. The DNA for the CDR3 is TGCAGCGTTGATCCCGGCGGGGCCAAAAACATTCAGTACTTC. Encoded protein: CSVDPGGAKNIQYF.